This T cell receptor (beta chain) was identified in a study of OX40 agonist ivuxolimab in advanced cancers. Looked up from germline, CDR1 is WNHNN and CDR2 is SYGVQD (reference sequence). The V and J ends lost 10 bases and 3 bases respectively, with 1 base between them. The CDR3 has 9 residues. This clone has just one count. The antigen is not known. General study points: CD8+ T cells averaged more expanded clones than CD4+.

The repertoire was sequenced with immunoSEQ multiplex PCR; TCRdb's copy has only in-frame clones and lacks some. This table has some 44,000 clones, more than 80% appearing once. The input for sequencing was CD4+ or CD8+ T cells sorted from blood, taken in a trial of the OX40 agonist ivuxolimab. This chain joins TRBV10-1 and TRBJ2-4; D gene unclear. The receptor was isolated from an adult with an advanced solid tumor such as melanoma, head and neck, liver or kidney cancer. This CDR3 is CANKNIQYF. CDR3 DNA sequence: TGCGCCAACAAAAACATTCAGTACTTC.